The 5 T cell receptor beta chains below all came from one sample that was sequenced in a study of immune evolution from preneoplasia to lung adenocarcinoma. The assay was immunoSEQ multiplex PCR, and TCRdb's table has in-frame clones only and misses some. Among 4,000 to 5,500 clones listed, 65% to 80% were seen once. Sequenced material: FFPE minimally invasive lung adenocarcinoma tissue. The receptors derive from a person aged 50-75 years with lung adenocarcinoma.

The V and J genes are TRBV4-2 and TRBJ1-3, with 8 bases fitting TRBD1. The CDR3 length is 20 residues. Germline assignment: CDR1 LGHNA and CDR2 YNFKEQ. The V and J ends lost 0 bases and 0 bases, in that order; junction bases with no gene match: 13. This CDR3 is CASSQEQRRDRIHSGNTIYF. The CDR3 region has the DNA TGTGCCAGCAGCCAAGAACAACGAAGGGACAGGATCCACTCTGGAAACACCATATATTTT.

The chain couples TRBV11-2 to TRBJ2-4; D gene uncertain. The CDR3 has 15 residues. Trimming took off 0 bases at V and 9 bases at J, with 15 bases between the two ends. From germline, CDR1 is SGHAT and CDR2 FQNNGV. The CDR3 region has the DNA TGTGCCAGCAGCTTAGATCCGCTCTTATTGGGCATTCAGTACTTC. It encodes CASSLDPLLLGIQYF.

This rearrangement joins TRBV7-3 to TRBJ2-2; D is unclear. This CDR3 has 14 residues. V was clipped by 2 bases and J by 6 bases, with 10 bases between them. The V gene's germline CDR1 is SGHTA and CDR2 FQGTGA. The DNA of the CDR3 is TGTGCCAGCAGCTTATTAAGTGGCCCCGGGGAGCTGTTTTTT. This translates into CASSLLSGPGELFF.

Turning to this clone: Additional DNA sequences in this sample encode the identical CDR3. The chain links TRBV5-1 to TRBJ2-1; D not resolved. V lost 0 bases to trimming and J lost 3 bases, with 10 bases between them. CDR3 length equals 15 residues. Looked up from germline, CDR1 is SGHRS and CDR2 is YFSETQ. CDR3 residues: CASSLEGAGYNEQFF. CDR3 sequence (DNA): TGCGCCAGCAGCTTGGAAGGTGCAGGCTACAATGAGCAGTTCTTC.

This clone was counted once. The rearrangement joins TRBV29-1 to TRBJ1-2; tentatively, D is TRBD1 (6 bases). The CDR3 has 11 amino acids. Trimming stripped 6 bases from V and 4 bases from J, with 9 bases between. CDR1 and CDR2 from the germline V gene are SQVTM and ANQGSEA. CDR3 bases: TGCAGCGTCATAGGGGGCTATGGCTACACCTTC. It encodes CSVIGGYGYTF.